The 11 T cell receptor beta chains listed next were all sequenced from one sample in a study of PD-L1 blockade in urothelial cancer. Libraries were prepared by immunoSEQ multiplex PCR; TCRdb keeps only in-frame clonotypes and omits some of them. Found here are about 48,000 clones, approximately 78% of them singletons; the top ten hold roughly 10%. Regarding time point: peripheral blood 6 weeks after treatment start. Sequencing was performed on PBMCs, taken around atezolizumab (anti-PD-L1) treatment. These TCRs come from a man between 65 and 80 years old with urothelial cancer.

The chain combines TRBV9 with TRBJ2-1, with 7 bases fitting TRBD2. CDR3 length: 15 residues. The germline gives CDR1 SGDLS, CDR2 YYNGEE. Trimming cost V 0 bases and J 2 bases; bases outside gene matches: 2. The CDR3 nucleotides are TGTGCCAGCAGCGTAGGTGCGGGAGCCTACAATGAGCAGTTCTTC. Translated, it gives CASSVGAGAYNEQFF.

This clone was observed a handful of times. This sequence joins TRBV19 and TRBJ1-2; no firm D call. Trimming shortened V by 6 bases and J by 6 bases, and 8 bases separated the two germline ends. The CDR3 is made up of 11 amino acids. Germline CDR1 is LNHDA and CDR2 is SQIVND (reference sequence). The CDR3 protein is CASRWADGYTF. The CDR3 region has the DNA TGTGCCAGTAGATGGGCTGATGGCTACACCTTC.

The gene calls are TRBV5-4 and TRBJ2-7; 7 bases line up with TRBD2. This CDR3 comprises 17 residues. Germline V lookup: CDR1 SGHNT, CDR2 YYREEE (reference sequence). After removal of 0 bases from V and 4 bases from J, the junction contained 13 bases not matched to a gene. The CDR3 DNA is TGTGCCAGCAGCTTGGCGGGTGTCCGGACTAGTGGGTACGAGCAGTACTTC. Its protein product is CASSLAGVRTSGYEQYF.

This clone was found once. The chain recombines TRBV5-1 with TRBJ2-1, with 9 bases that match TRBD1. V shed 2 bases and J 5 bases; nucleotides not matched to a gene: 5. The CDR3 totals 15 residues. Germline V gives CDR1 SGHRS, CDR2 YFSETQ. The DNA of the CDR3 is TGCGCCAGCAGCTTTGGGGACAGGGACCACAATGAGCAGTTCTTC. As protein: CASSFGDRDHNEQFF.

The gene calls are TRBV11-1 and TRBJ2-7; TRBD1 matches 10 bases. V was pared by 1 base and J by 4 bases, with 7 bases of the junction left unmatched. This CDR3 is built from 16 residues. Germline CDR1 and CDR2: SGHAT and FQDESV (reference sequence). CDR3 sequence: CASSLGSTGGRYEQYF. CDR3 DNA sequence: TGTGCCAGCAGCTTAGGGTCGACAGGGGGCAGGTACGAGCAGTACTTC.

The gene calls are TRBV7-2 and TRBJ1-5; weak D call: TRBD1 (5 bases). The ends were cut back, 5 bases at V and 2 bases at J, with 16 bases in the middle. Germline assignment: CDR1 SGHTA and CDR2 FQGNSA. The CDR3 has 16 residues. The DNA for the CDR3 is TGTGCCAGCAGCGCAAGGGGAGGGGATGGCAATCAGCCCCAGCATTTT. It yields the protein CASSARGGDGNQPQHF. The full variable domain, completed using reference TRBV7-2 and TRBJ1-5, is GAGVSQSPSNKVTEKGKDVELRCDPISGHTALYWYRQSLGQGLEFLIYFQGNSAPDKSGLPSDRFSAERTGGSVSTLTIQRTQQEDSAVYLCASSARGGDGNQPQHFGDGTRLSIL.

This clone was found once. The chain couples TRBV5-1 to TRBJ2-1; TRBD1 aligns across 11 bases. Germline V gives CDR1 SGHRS, CDR2 YFSETQ. This CDR3 is built from 14 residues. The V gene end was trimmed by 5 bases and the J gene end by 5 bases; junction bases not matched to a gene: 3. DNA of the CDR3: TGCGCCAGCAGAACGGGACAGGGGGACAATGAGCAGTTCTTC. Residues: CASRTGQGDNEQFF.

CDR3 amino acids: CASSLWTGMDTQYF. The CDR3 DNA follows: TGTGCCAGCAGCCTTTGGACAGGGATGGATACGCAGTATTTT. The V and J genes are TRBV7-2 and TRBJ2-3, with 8 nucleotides matching TRBD1. Looked up from germline, CDR1 is SGHTA and CDR2 is FQGNSA. With 5 bases clipped from V and 6 bases from J, the junction kept 7 bases outside the gene matches. The CDR3 runs 14 residues.

This clone occurred once. This chain uses TRBV28 with TRBJ2-7; D might be TRBD2 (6 bases). Germline CDR1 MDHEN, CDR2 SYDVKM. Trimming took 3 bases from V and 5 from J, leaving 17 bases between them. This CDR3 has 15 amino acids. CDR3 bases: TGTGCCAGCAGTTTCGGCTACCCGGGAGCCCACGAGCAGTACTTC. This translates into CASSFGYPGAHEQYF.

The V gene is TRBV2, the J gene TRBJ2-2; 7 bases fit TRBD2. Germline lookup yields CDR1 SNHLY and CDR2 FYNNEI. V gave up 7 bases and J gave up 5 bases; unmatched junction bases: 4. The CDR3 is 13 residues long. CDR3 sequence reads: CASNLAVTGELFF. CDR3 DNA: TGTGCCAGCAATCTAGCGGTTACCGGGGAGCTGTTTTTT.

This clone was seen just once. V usage is TRBV30 and J usage is TRBJ2-7; a possible D gene is TRBD2 (6 bases). CDR1 GTSNPN and CDR2 SVGIG come from the germline V gene (reference sequence). CDR3 length: 13 residues. V lost 2 bases to trimming and J lost 3 bases, with 11 bases between them. As DNA, the CDR3 is TGTGCCTGGAGTCCGGGAGCGGTCTACGAGCAGTACTTC. Residues: CAWSPGAVYEQYF.